This TCR beta chain was identified in a study of blood T cell repertoires in COVID-19. Overall study context: Samples taken during acute and convalescent COVID-19 were collected in the United States, Italy and Spain. T cells, B-cell-depleted T cells, or PBMCs provided the cDNA or gDNA that served as material.

Only in-frame clones appear in the TCRdb table, and some are missing; sequencing was by immunoSEQ multiplex PCR. The sample carries about 280,000 clones, about four fifths recorded once. Germline V gene sequence: CDR1 SGHTA, CDR2 FQGNSA. Trimming left V 1 base short and J 5 bases short, with 25 bases between. The CDR3 consists of 19 residues. This clone was observed once. The participants were between about 18 and 90 years old and came from about two dozen US areas. Clinical histories supplied by participants themselves formed the basis of cohort assignment. The sequence was obtained from a man in his forties or fifties who had been exposed to COVID-19. The chain combines TRBV7-2 with TRBJ2-3, with D perhaps matching TRBD2 (6 bases). The specimen was PBMCs or T cells enriched from blood (not recorded which). CDR3: CASSLGARAGLGLRDTQYF. The CDR3 DNA is TGTGCCAGCAGCTTAGGGGCAAGAGCGGGCCTGGGATTACGAGATACGCAGTATTTT.